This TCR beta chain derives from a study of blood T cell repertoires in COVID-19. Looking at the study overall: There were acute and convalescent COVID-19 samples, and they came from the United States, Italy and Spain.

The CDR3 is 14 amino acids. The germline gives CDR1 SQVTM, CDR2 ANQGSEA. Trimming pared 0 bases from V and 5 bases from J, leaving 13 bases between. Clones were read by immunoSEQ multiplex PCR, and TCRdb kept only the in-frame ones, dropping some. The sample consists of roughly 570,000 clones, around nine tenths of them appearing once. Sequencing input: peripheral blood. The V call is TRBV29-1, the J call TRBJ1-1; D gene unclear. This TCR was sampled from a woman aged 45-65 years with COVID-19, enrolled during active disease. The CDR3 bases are TGCAGCGTTGAAGATTCCCGGAGGAGGACTGAAGCTTTCTTT. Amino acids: CSVEDSRRRTEAFF.